A single T cell receptor beta chain is shown here with its context. The ends were cut back, 6 bases at V and 4 bases at J, with 16 bases in the middle. The length of the CDR3 is 14 residues. CDR1 is SGDLS and CDR2 is YYNGEE in the germline V gene. This entry comes from a study of cytomegalovirus exposure and HLA in healthy donors. The PCR was carried out with 60 Vbeta primers and 13 Jbeta primers. Generated by immunoSEQ multiplex PCR, the TCRdb table keeps only in-frame clones and is missing some. Of about 140,000 clones listed, over 70% are singletons. This chain uses TRBV9 with TRBJ1-1, with D tentatively TRBD1 (6 bases). The source is a male donor in good health and CMV-seronegative. Source material: PBMCs. The CDR3 sequence is CASNLDSLGTEAFF. As DNA, the CDR3 is TGTGCCAGCAACCTGGACAGCTTGGGCACTGAAGCTTTCTTT.